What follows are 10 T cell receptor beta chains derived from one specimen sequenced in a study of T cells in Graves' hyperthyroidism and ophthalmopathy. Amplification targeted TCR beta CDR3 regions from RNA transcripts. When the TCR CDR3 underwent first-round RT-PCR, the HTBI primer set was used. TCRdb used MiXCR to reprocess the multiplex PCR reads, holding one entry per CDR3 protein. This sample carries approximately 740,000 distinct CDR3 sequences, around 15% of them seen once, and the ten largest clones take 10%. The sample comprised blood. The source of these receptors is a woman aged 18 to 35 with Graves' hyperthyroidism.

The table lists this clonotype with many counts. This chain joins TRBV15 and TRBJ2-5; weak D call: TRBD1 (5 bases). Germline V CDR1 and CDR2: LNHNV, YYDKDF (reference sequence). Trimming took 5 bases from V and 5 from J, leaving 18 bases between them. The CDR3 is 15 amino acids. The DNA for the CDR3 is TGTGCCACCAGCGCAAAGGGCCAGGGTACGGAGACCCAGTACTTC. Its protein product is CATSAKGQGTETQYF.

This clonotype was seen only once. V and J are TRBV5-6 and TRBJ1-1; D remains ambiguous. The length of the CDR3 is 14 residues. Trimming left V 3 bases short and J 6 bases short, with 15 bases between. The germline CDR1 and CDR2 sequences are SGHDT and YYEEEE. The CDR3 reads CASSYGRFGAEAFF. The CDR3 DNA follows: TGTGCCAGCAGCTACGGACGGTTCGGAGCTGAAGCTTTCTTT. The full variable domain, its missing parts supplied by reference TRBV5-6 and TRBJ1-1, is DAGVTQSPTHLIKTRGQQVTLRCSPKSGHDTVSWYQQALGQGPQFIFQYYEEEERQRGNFPDRFSGHQFPNYSSELNVNALLLGDSALYLCASSYGRFGAEAFFGQGTRLTVV.

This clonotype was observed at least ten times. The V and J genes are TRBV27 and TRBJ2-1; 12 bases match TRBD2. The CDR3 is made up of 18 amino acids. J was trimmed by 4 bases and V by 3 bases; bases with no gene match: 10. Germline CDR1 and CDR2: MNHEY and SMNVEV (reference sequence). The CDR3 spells CASSFLGLAGGYYNEQFF. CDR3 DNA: TGTGCCAGCAGTTTCCTTGGGCTAGCGGGAGGGTATTACAATGAGCAGTTCTTC.

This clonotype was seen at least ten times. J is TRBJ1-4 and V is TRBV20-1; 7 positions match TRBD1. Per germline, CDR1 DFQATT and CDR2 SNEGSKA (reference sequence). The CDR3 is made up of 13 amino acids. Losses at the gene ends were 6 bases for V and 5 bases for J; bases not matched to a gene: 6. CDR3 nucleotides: TGCAGTGCCCCGGGACAGCCCAATGAAAAACTGTTTTTT. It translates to CSAPGQPNEKLFF.

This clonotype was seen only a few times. The CDR3 DNA reads as TGTGCCAGCAGCCAAGTCGACAGTCGCACCTATGGCTACACCTTC. Translated, it gives CASSQVDSRTYGYTF. The rearrangement uses TRBV4-2 and TRBJ1-2; D may be TRBD1 (5 bases). V was trimmed by 1 base and J by 4 bases, leaving 13 bases between them. The CDR3 runs 15 residues. The germline gives CDR1 LGHNA, CDR2 YNFKEQ.

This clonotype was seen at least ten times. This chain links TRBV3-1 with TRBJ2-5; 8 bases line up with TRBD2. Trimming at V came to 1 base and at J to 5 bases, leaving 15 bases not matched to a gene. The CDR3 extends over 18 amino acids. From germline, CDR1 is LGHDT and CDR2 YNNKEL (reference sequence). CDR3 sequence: CASSQGGMVAGSWETQYF. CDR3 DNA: TGTGCCAGCAGCCAAGGCGGCATGGTAGCGGGGTCTTGGGAGACCCAGTACTTC.

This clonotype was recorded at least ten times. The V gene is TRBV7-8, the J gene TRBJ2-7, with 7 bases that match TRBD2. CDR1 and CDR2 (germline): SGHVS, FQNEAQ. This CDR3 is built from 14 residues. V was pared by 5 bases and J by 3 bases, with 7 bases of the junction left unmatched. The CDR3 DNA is TGTGCCAGCAGCCTAGGGGCTAGCGGCTACGAGCAGTACTTC. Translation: CASSLGASGYEQYF.

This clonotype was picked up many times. The CDR3 reads CASSLFPWGVAAGEMMKLETQYF. The CDR3 DNA sequence: TGTGCCAGCAGTTTATTCCCCTGGGGAGTCGCGGCGGGAGAAATGATGAAATTAGAGACCCAGTACTTC. The chain is built from TRBV12-3 or TRBV12-4 and TRBJ2-5, with 7 bases lining up with TRBD2. V shed 2 bases, J shed 4 bases, and the junction held 31 bases outside the gene matches. The CDR3 contains 23 residues.

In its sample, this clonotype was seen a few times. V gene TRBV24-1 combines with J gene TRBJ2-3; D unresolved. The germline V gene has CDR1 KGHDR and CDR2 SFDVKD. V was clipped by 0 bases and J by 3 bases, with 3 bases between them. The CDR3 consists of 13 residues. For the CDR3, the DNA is TGTGCCACCAGTGATTTGGCGACAGATACGCAGTATTTT. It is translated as CATSDLATDTQYF.

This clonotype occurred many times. The CDR3 here is CASEAGTSGRREETQYF. In DNA form, the CDR3 reads TGTGCCAGCGAGGCCGGGACTAGCGGGAGACGAGAAGAGACCCAGTACTTC. This sequence joins TRBV13 and TRBJ2-5, with TRBD2 matching over 14 bases. The CDR3 is 17 amino acids. The J segment lost 3 bases and the V segment lost 8 bases, leaving 11 bases of the junction unmatched. Germline-derived CDR1 and CDR2 are PRHDT and FYEKMQ (reference sequence).